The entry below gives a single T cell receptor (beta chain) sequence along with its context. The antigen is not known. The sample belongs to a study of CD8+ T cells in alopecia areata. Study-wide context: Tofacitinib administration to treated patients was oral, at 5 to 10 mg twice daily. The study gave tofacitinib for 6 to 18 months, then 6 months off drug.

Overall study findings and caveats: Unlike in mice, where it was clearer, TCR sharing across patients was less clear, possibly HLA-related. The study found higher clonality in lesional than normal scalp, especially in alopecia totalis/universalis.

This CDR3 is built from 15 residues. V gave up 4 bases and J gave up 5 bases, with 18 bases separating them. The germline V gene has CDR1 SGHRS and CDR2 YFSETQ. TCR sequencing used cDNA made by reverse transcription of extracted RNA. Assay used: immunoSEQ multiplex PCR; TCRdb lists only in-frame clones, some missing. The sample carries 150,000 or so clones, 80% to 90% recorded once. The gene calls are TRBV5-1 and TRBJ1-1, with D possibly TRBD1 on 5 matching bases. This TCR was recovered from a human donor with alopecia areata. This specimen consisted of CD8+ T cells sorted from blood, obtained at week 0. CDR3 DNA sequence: TGCGCCAGCAGCCTAGCCTCCACAGGATCTACTGAAGCTTTCTTT. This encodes CASSLASTGSTEAFF.